This passage covers 11 T cell receptor beta chains from one sample sequenced in a study of response to subunit inactivated influenza vaccine. A single record per CDR3 protein comes from TCRdb applying MiXCR to the RT-PCR reads. The sample has about 520,000 distinct CDR3 sequences; around 25% are singletons. The material sequenced was CD4+ T cells sorted from PBMCs, taken less than 6 days after vaccination. The receptors derive from a man aged 45-65 years who received an inactivated influenza vaccine.

This chain links TRBV9 with TRBJ2-2; D unresolved. CDR3 length: 14 residues. Trimming took off 0 bases at V and 3 bases at J, with 6 bases between the two ends. The V gene's germline CDR1 is SGDLS and CDR2 YYNGEE. CDR3 bases: TGTGCCAGCAGCGTAGGGCCGGACACCGGGGAGCTGTTTTTT. This sequence encodes CASSVGPDTGELFF.

A few counts support this clonotype. The rearrangement links TRBV20-1 to TRBJ2-1; 9 nucleotides match TRBD2. The CDR3 length is 14 residues. Per the germline V gene, CDR1 is DFQATT and CDR2 is SNEGSKA (reference sequence). J lost 9 bases, V lost 6 bases, and 12 bases had no gene match. The CDR3 reads CSAPAGGGGGEQFF. The DNA for the CDR3 is TGCAGTGCCCCAGCGGGAGGTGGGGGAGGTGAGCAGTTCTTC.

In this sample, this clonotype turned up a few times. The chain uses TRBV12-3 or TRBV12-4 and TRBJ1-1; the D gene is possibly TRBD1 (6 bases). Trimming pared 3 bases from V and 8 bases from J, leaving 10 bases between. This CDR3 has 12 residues. The CDR3 DNA reads as TGTGCCAGCAGTTTCGCGGGGGCCGAAGCTTTCTTT. Translating gives CASSFAGAEAFF.

The chain employs TRBV7-2 and TRBJ2-7; no clear D. CDR1 is SGHTA, CDR2 FQGNSA, per germline. V was shortened by 4 bases and J by 0 bases, with 10 bases between the two germline ends. CDR3 length equals 14 residues. For the CDR3, the DNA is TGTGCCAGCAGCTCAAATCTTTACTCCTACGAGCAGTACTTC. This gives the protein CASSSNLYSYEQYF.

This clonotype turned up a few times. V gene TRBV7-2 combines with J gene TRBJ2-5; perhaps TRBD2 as D (6 bases). CDR3 length: 13 residues. V was shortened by 6 bases and J by 5 bases, with 13 bases between the two germline ends. CDR1 SGHTA and CDR2 FQGNSA come from the germline V gene. CDR3 DNA sequence: TGTGCCAGCAGGTTATTGGCGGGGGAGACCCAGTACTTC. It codes for CASRLLAGETQYF. Supplemented by reference TRBV7-2 and TRBJ2-5, the full variable domain reads GAGVSQSPSNKVTEKGKDVELRCDPISGHTALYWYRQSLGQGLEFLIYFQGNSAPDKSGLPSDRFSAERTGGSVSTLTIQRTQQEDSAVYLCASRLLAGETQYFGPGTRLLVL.

This clonotype showed up many times. The V gene is TRBV3-1, the J gene TRBJ1-1; D perhaps matches TRBD1 (6 bases). Trimming left V 7 bases short and J 1 base short, with 13 bases between. The CDR3 has 14 amino acids. The germline V gene encodes CDR1 LGHDT and CDR2 YNNKEL (reference sequence). The CDR3 nucleotides read TGTGCCAGCACCTTAGGACAGACGAACACTGAAGCTTTCTTT. Its protein product is CASTLGQTNTEAFF.

There are a few counts of this clonotype. J is TRBJ2-3 and V is TRBV29-1; 11 bases align to TRBD2. V dropped 1 base and J dropped 14; count of bases not matched to a gene: 11. CDR3 size: 14 residues. Germline V lookup: CDR1 SQVTM, CDR2 ANQGSEA. Here the CDR3 DNA reads TGCAGCGTTGAAGTGACTAGCGGGGTATATTGGGGGTATTTT. Translation: CSVEVTSGVYWGYF.

The chain uses TRBV15 and TRBJ2-2; maybe TRBD2 (6 bases). Germline V gives CDR1 LNHNV, CDR2 YYDKDF (reference sequence). Trimming removed 0 bases at V and 0 bases at J, with 8 bases between. The CDR3 extends over 16 amino acids. CDR3 region: CATSRDLASNTGELFF. CDR3 DNA sequence: TGTGCCACCAGCAGAGATCTAGCGTCGAACACCGGGGAGCTGTTTTTT.

The J gene is TRBJ2-5, the V gene TRBV9; 7 nucleotides line up with TRBD1. Germline CDR1 is SGDLS and CDR2 is YYNGEE. J lost 5 bases, V lost 0 bases, and 16 bases had no gene match. This CDR3 spans 18 amino acids. CDR3 residues: CASSVDIWAGGQRETQYF. DNA for the CDR3: TGTGCCAGCAGCGTAGACATCTGGGCAGGGGGACAGAGGGAGACCCAGTACTTC.

This chain connects TRBV6-6 to TRBJ2-2; D gene unclear. The CDR3 sequence is 12 residues long. Deletions cut 1 base from V and 6 bases from J, with 3 bases between. In germline, CDR1 is MNHNY, CDR2 SVGAGI (reference sequence). The CDR3 bases are TGTGCCAGCAGTTACTATTCCGGGGAGCTGTTTTTT. Translation: CASSYYSGELFF.

In its sample, this clonotype was seen a few times. J is TRBJ2-4 and V is TRBV29-1, with a possible D match to TRBD2 (6 bases). V was clipped by 7 bases and J by 2 bases, with 12 bases between them. CDR3 length: 13 residues. Germline lookup yields CDR1 SQVTM and CDR2 ANQGSEA. CDR3 in amino acids: CSAGGRTKNIQYF. The CDR3 DNA sequence: TGCAGCGCCGGGGGAAGGACCAAAAACATTCAGTACTTC.